The next 18 T cell receptor beta chains were all read from a single sample in a study of immune cell composition in non-small cell lung cancer. The data were produced by immunoSEQ multiplex PCR, yet TCRdb's version contains in-frame clones alone and is incomplete. The top ten clones hold more than 4% of a sample with 3,000 to 3,500 clones, 70% to 80% of them seen once. Sequencing was carried out using lung tumor tissue. The receptors come from a human donor with non-small cell lung cancer.

The V gene is TRBV15, the J gene TRBJ2-5; TRBD1 aligns across 9 bases. Losses at the gene ends were 1 base for V and 2 bases for J; bases not matched to a gene: 2. CDR3 length: 15 amino acids. The germline V gene has CDR1 LNHNV and CDR2 YYDKDF (reference sequence). The CDR3 region has the DNA TGTGCCACCAGCAGAGGGGGACAGGGACAAGAGACCCAGTACTTC. The encoded protein is CATSRGGQGQETQYF.

This chain joins TRBV7-9 and TRBJ2-1; 8 bases are a match to TRBD1. This CDR3 comprises 17 residues. CDR1 and CDR2 (germline): SEHNR, FQNEAQ (reference sequence). V lost 5 bases and J lost 9; bases outside the gene matches: 18. The CDR3 here is CASSLNRDRRFFGEQFF. In nucleotides, the CDR3 is TGTGCCAGCAGCCTAAATCGGGACAGGCGGTTTTTTGGTGAGCAGTTCTTC.

This rearrangement joins TRBV9 to TRBJ1-1; possibly TRBD1 for D (5 bases). This CDR3 region has 14 residues. The germline V and J ends were trimmed by 5 bases and 6 bases, with 17 bases remaining between them. From germline, CDR1 is SGDLS and CDR2 YYNGEE. This CDR3 reads CASRELDNLAEAFF. As DNA, the CDR3 is TGTGCCAGCAGGGAATTGGACAATTTGGCTGAAGCTTTCTTT. Full variable domain (missing parts from reference TRBV9 and TRBJ1-1): DSGVTQTPKHLITATGQRVTLRCSPRSGDLSVYWYQQSLDQGLQFLIQYYNGEERAKGNILERFSAQQFPDLHSELNLSSLELGDSALYFCASRELDNLAEAFFGQGTRLTVV.

The DNA for the CDR3 is TGTGCTAGTGGGACAGGGATGGAGGGACGTGGCTACACCTTC. This encodes CASGTGMEGRGYTF. The chain couples TRBV12-5 to TRBJ1-2, with 7 bases fitting TRBD1. V lost 6 bases, J lost 7 bases, and 11 bases stayed unmatched. The CDR3 is 14 residues long. Per the germline V gene, CDR1 is LGHNT and CDR2 is FRNRAP.

The rearrangement joins TRBV27 to TRBJ2-5, with TRBD1 matching over 10 bases. CDR3 length: 14 amino acids. Germline trimming cut 4 bases from V and 5 bases from J; bases unmatched to any gene: 4. Germline CDR1 is MNHEY and CDR2 is SMNVEV (reference sequence). The CDR3 nucleotides read TGTGCCAGCAGTTCGGACAGGGGGTTGGAGACCCAGTACTTC. Translated: CASSSDRGLETQYF.

The chain carries TRBV6-5 and TRBJ2-1; D is undetermined. This CDR3 has 15 amino acids. V lost 3 bases, J lost 2 bases, and 11 bases lay in between. Germline V gives CDR1 MNHEY, CDR2 SVGAGI. CDR3 protein: CASSYLADPYNEQFF. CDR3 nucleotides: TGTGCCAGCAGTTATTTGGCGGATCCCTACAATGAGCAGTTCTTC.

CDR3 DNA sequence: TGTGCCAGCACCTTACCACATGAGGGCCCTAATGAAAAACTGTTTTTT. Its translation: CASTLPHEGPNEKLFF. V and J are TRBV14 and TRBJ1-4; D unclear. CDR3 length equals 16 residues. Germline V gene data show CDR1 as SGHDN and CDR2 as FVKESK. V dropped 7 bases and J dropped 3 bases, with 18 bases sitting between them.

The V gene is TRBV9, the J gene TRBJ2-3; 9 nucleotides align to TRBD1. CDR3 length: 18 amino acids. From germline, CDR1 is SGDLS and CDR2 YYNGEE. V was clipped by 0 bases and J by 0 bases; unmatched bases: 8. CDR3 region: CASSVGDGTGTSTDTQYF. In DNA, the CDR3 is TGTGCCAGCAGCGTAGGTGATGGGACAGGGACTAGCACAGATACGCAGTATTTT.

The gene calls are TRBV15 and TRBJ2-7; D uncertain. The CDR3 sequence is 15 residues long. CDR1 and CDR2 (germline): LNHNV, YYDKDF (reference sequence). V lost 0 bases, J lost 3 bases, and 12 bases lay in between. The CDR3 DNA is TGTGCCACCAGCAGAGATGTTGGCAGTGGCTACGAGCAGTACTTC. This sequence encodes CATSRDVGSGYEQYF.

V gene TRBV5-1 combines with J gene TRBJ2-7; 9 bases are shared with TRBD1. This CDR3 comprises 15 residues. Germline CDR1 reads SGHRS; CDR2 reads YFSETQ. V lost 3 bases, J lost 6 bases, and 10 bases stayed unmatched. The CDR3 nucleotides read TGCGCCAGCAGCTGGGGACCGGGACAGGGAACCGAGCAGTACTTC. Its translation is CASSWGPGQGTEQYF.

This chain uses TRBV19 with TRBJ2-6, with TRBD1 as a possible D gene (6 bases). This CDR3 is built from 15 residues. Trimming removed 7 bases from V and 4 bases from J, with 14 bases in between. Germline V gene data show CDR1 as LNHDA and CDR2 as SQIVND (reference sequence). The CDR3 reads CASIPGQTGANVLTF. CDR3 nucleotide sequence: TGTGCCAGTATTCCAGGACAGACGGGGGCCAACGTCCTGACTTTC. The variable domain in full, completed from reference TRBV19 and TRBJ2-6, reads DGGITQSPKYLFRKEGQNVTLSCEQNLNHDAMYWYRQDPGQGLRLIYYSQIVNDFQKGDIAEGYSVSREKKESFPLTVTSAQKNPTAFYLCASIPGQTGANVLTFGAGSRLTVL.

V is TRBV14 and J is TRBJ1-2; maybe TRBD1 (5 bases). The germline CDR1 and CDR2 sequences are SGHDN and FVKESK. V lost 0 bases to trimming and J lost 0 bases, with 11 bases between them. The CDR3 extends over 16 amino acids. Here the CDR3 reads CASSQDGGVTNYGYTF. DNA for the CDR3: TGTGCCAGCAGCCAAGACGGGGGGGTTACTAACTATGGCTACACCTTC. The entire variable domain, with the rest obtained from reference TRBV14 and TRBJ1-2, is as follows: EAGVTQFPSHSVIEKGQTVTLRCDPISGHDNLYWYRRVMGKEIKFLLHFVKESKQDESGMPNNRFLAERTGGTYSTLKVQPAELEDSGVYFCASSQDGGVTNYGYTFGSGTRLTVV.

The chain carries TRBV7-8 and TRBJ1-4, with 11 bases identical to TRBD1. Germline assignment: CDR1 SGHVS and CDR2 FQNEAQ. V dropped 1 base and J dropped 9; count of bases not matched to a gene: 4. This CDR3 spans 15 amino acids. CDR3 in amino acids: CASSLEGQGGKKLFF. CDR3 nucleotide sequence: TGTGCCAGCAGCTTAGAGGGACAGGGGGGGAAAAAACTGTTTTTT. The full variable domain, with the rest looked up from reference TRBV7-8 and TRBJ1-4, is GAGVSQSPRYKVAKRGQDVALRCDPISGHVSLFWYQQALGQGPEFLTYFQNEAQLDKSGLPSDRFFAERPEGSVSTLKIQRTQQEDSAVYLCASSLEGQGGKKLFFGSGTQLSVL.

V and J are TRBV27 and TRBJ2-1, with 7 positions matching TRBD1. From germline, CDR1 is MNHEY and CDR2 SMNVEV (reference sequence). V shed 5 bases, J shed 10 bases, and the junction held 11 bases outside the gene matches. CDR3 size: 14 residues. The CDR3 sequence: CASSPGQAPGEQFF. As DNA, the CDR3 is TGTGCCAGCAGTCCAGGACAGGCCCCAGGGGAGCAGTTCTTC.

The chain carries TRBV7-3 and TRBJ2-2; tentative D call: TRBD1 (6 bases). Trimming shortened V by 1 base and J by 3 bases, and 12 bases separated the two germline ends. The CDR3 has 16 residues. Germline V lookup: CDR1 SGHTA, CDR2 FQGTGA. CDR3 in amino acids: CASSLMAGADTGELFF. In DNA form, the CDR3 reads TGTGCCAGCAGCTTAATGGCAGGGGCTGACACCGGGGAGCTGTTTTTT.

This chain links TRBV6-1 with TRBJ1-1; 8 bases fit TRBD1. The CDR3 has 14 residues. Germline CDR1 is MNHNS and CDR2 is SASEGT. Losses at the gene ends were 6 bases for V and 4 bases for J; bases not matched to a gene: 7. The CDR3 sequence is CASRGQGAGTEAFF. CDR3 coding DNA: TGTGCCAGCAGGGGGCAGGGGGCCGGCACTGAAGCTTTCTTT.

As regards this clone: A read error may produce the germline difference seen at one junction end. The gene calls are TRBV7-7 and TRBJ2-7, with D possibly being TRBD1 (6 bases). The CDR3 totals 15 residues. The germline V gene encodes CDR1 SSHAT and CDR2 FNYEAQ (reference sequence). The chain's CDR3 is CASSLGSDSSYEQYF. The CDR3 nucleotides read TGTGCTAGCAGCTTAGGTTCGGACAGTTCCTACGAGCAGTACTTC.

This clone has just one count. The chain recombines TRBV7-6 with TRBJ1-1; tentative D call: TRBD1 (6 bases). V lost 0 bases to trimming and J lost 4 bases, with 12 bases between them. Germline-derived CDR1 and CDR2 are SGHVS and FNYEAQ. This CDR3 has 15 residues. Here the CDR3 reads CASSLAGAFITEAFF. The CDR3 DNA sequence: TGTGCCAGCAGCTTAGCGGGGGCCTTTATCACTGAAGCTTTCTTT.